These T cell receptor beta chains were read from a single sample in a study of cytomegalovirus exposure and HLA in healthy donors. TCRdb keeps only in-frame clones here, not all; method: immunoSEQ multiplex PCR. This repertoire includes fewer than 35,000 clones. Material for sequencing was PBMCs. Receptors were obtained from a female donor in good health and CMV-seronegative. The CDR3 runs from the conserved cysteine through the conserved F or W. A D gene is named only where the DNA matches it firmly.

TRBD2 TRBJ2-2 17 TRBV4-2 CASSFGTSGDGTGELFF TGTGCCAGCAGCTTCGGGACTAGCGGGGACGGGACCGGGGAGCTGTTTTTT
TRBD2 TRBJ2-1 16 TRBV6-1 CASSVSLAGSNNEQFF TGTGCCAGCAGTGTGAGTTTAGCGGGGTCAAACAATGAGCAGTTCTTC
. TRBJ1-3 14 TRBV5-1 CASRPSGGGNTIYF TGCGCCAGCAGGCCGTCGGGAGGTGGAAACACCATATATTTT
TRBD1 TRBJ1-1 16 TRBV18 CASLKQGTGRNTEAFF TGTGCCAGCTTAAAACAGGGGACAGGGCGGAACACTGAAGCTTTCTTT
. TRBJ2-7 11 TRBV20-1 CSAIRHSEQYF TGCAGTGCTATCAGGCACAGCGAGCAGTACTTC
. TRBJ1-5 14 TRBV28 CASSLSVPNQPQHF TGTGCCAGCAGTTTATCCGTCCCCAATCAGCCCCAGCATTTT
. TRBJ2-7 15 TRBV7-2 CASSPSGLYSYEQYF TGTGCCAGCAGCCCTTCGGGACTGTACTCCTACGAGCAGTACTTC
. TRBJ1-6 16 TRBV18 CASSPGHALNNSPLHF TGTGCCAGCTCGCCAGGACATGCGCTAAATAATTCACCCCTCCACTTT
TRBD1 TRBJ1-3 18 TRBV7-9 CASSPQGQGLRAGNTIYF TGTGCCAGCAGCCCCCAGGGACAGGGCCTACGGGCTGGAAACACCATATATTTT
. TRBJ1-5 13 TRBV9 CASSVFYNQPQHF TGTGCCAGCAGCGTATTCTACAATCAGCCCCAGCATTTT
. TRBJ2-5 13 TRBV7-9 CASSLAGPETQYF TGTGCCAGCAGCTTAGCTGGCCCGGAGACCCAGTACTTC
. TRBJ2-3 12 TRBV28 CASSWGKDTQYF TGTGCCAGCAGTTGGGGCAAAGATACGCAGTATTTT
. TRBJ1-1 14 TRBV9 CASSDGQPNTEAFF TGTGCCAGCAGCGACGGACAGCCGAACACTGAAGCTTTCTTT
. TRBJ1-5 15 TRBV18 CASSPGTGGNQPQHF TGTGCCAGCTCACCCGGGACTGGGGGGAATCAGCCCCAGCATTTT
TRBD2 TRBJ2-3 15 TRBV5-6 CASSPAGGRTDTQYF TGCGCCAGCAGCCCTGCGGGGGGGCGGACAGATACGCAGTATTTT
TRBD1 TRBJ2-2 18 TRBV4-1 CASSHTPDRGPHTGELFF TGCGCCAGCAGCCACACACCGGACAGGGGGCCGCACACCGGGGAGCTGTTTTTT
. TRBJ1-2 11 TRBV19 CASSGERGYTF TGTGCCAGTAGTGGAGAAAGGGGCTACACCTTC
. TRBJ1-5 14 TRBV9 CASSVGGSNQPQHF TGTGCCAGCAGCGTAGGAGGGAGCAATCAGCCCCAGCATTTT
. TRBJ2-7 13 TRBV12-5 CASGSNRDHEQYF TGTGCTAGTGGTTCCAACAGGGACCACGAGCAGTACTTC
. TRBJ2-1 13 TRBV7-2 CASSPSDYSEQFF TGTGCCAGCAGCCCATCGGACTATTCTGAGCAGTTCTTC
. TRBJ2-5 15 TRBV7-2 CASSLFRGRQETQYF TGTGCCAGCAGCTTATTCCGGGGGAGGCAAGAGACCCAGTACTTC
. TRBJ1-1 16 TRBV18 CASSPRERVTNTEAFF TGTGCCAGCTCACCACGCGAGCGAGTGACCAACACTGAAGCTTTCTTT
TRBD1 TRBJ2-1 17 TRBV28 CASSSGGGTGVYNEQFF TGTGCCAGCAGCTCTGGGGGAGGGACAGGGGTGTACAATGAGCAGTTCTTC
TRBD1 TRBJ2-7 14 TRBV6-5 CASSSSGQGVEQYF TGTGCCAGCAGTTCCTCAGGACAGGGGGTAGAGCAGTACTTC
TRBD1 TRBJ2-7 13 TRBV4-3 CASGQGIAYEQYF TGCGCCAGCGGACAGGGCATTGCCTACGAGCAGTACTTC
. TRBJ1-5 16 TRBV21-1 CASSKGMETGNQPQHF TGTGCCAGCAGCAAAGGAATGGAGACAGGGAATCAGCCCCAGCATTTT
. TRBJ1-5 14 TRBV5-1 CASSLEAGNQPQHF TGCGCCAGCAGCTTGGAAGCAGGGAATCAGCCCCAGCATTTT
. TRBJ1-4 16 TRBV9 CASSGKIKGCNEKLFF TGTGCCAGCAGTGGTAAGATTAAGGGGTGTAATGAAAAACTGTTTTTT
. TRBJ2-7 13 TRBV7-3 CASSLMYSYEQYF TGTGCCAGCAGCCTAATGTACTCCTACGAGCAGTACTTC
TRBD2 TRBJ2-1 16 TRBV4-2 CASSQEGGGSYNEQFF TGTGCCAGCAGCCAAGAGGGCGGGGGGTCCTACAATGAGCAGTTCTTC
. TRBJ1-6 15 TRBV7-2 CASSYDSSYNSPLHF TGTGCCAGCAGTTACGACAGCTCCTATAATTCACCCCTCCACTTT
TRBD1 TRBJ2-2 16 TRBV4-2 CASSHPPGQYTGELFF TGTGCCAGCAGCCACCCCCCGGGACAGTACACCGGGGAGCTGTTTTTT
TRBD1 TRBJ1-1 17 TRBV11-2 CASSLGTGGRMNTEAFF TGTGCCAGCAGCTTAGGAACAGGGGGCAGGATGAACACTGAAGCTTTCTTT